Shown below are 17 T cell receptor beta chains from a single sample sequenced in a study of T cell changes during pregnancy in multiple sclerosis. Only in-frame clones appear in the TCRdb table, and some are missing; sequencing was by immunoSEQ multiplex PCR. This sample carries roughly 74,000 clones, about nine tenths of them seen once, and the ten largest clones take 3% to 3.5%. Sequencing used peripheral blood, obtained before pregnancy. The receptor source for this set is a female donor with multiple sclerosis, enrolled in a pregnancy study.

This rearrangement joins TRBV15 to TRBJ1-5; D is unclear. V lost 0 bases and J 4 bases, leaving 16 bases between the germline ends. Germline CDR1 is LNHNV and CDR2 is YYDKDF (reference sequence). This CDR3 contains 17 residues. CDR3 coding DNA: TGTGCCACCAGCAGAGATCGTGCTGGGCAGCTAAATCAGCCCCAGCATTTT. Its protein is CATSRDRAGQLNQPQHF.

This clone was seen a single time. The chain combines TRBV19 with TRBJ2-3; 12 bases match TRBD2. The V segment lost 4 bases and the J segment 5 bases; nucleotides outside the gene matches: 10. The CDR3 has 17 residues. Germline CDR1 and CDR2: LNHDA and SQIVND (reference sequence). The CDR3 region is CASSNRRLAGEVDTQYF. The CDR3 DNA follows: TGTGCCAGTAGTAATCGGAGACTAGCGGGAGAAGTAGATACGCAGTATTTT. Complete variable domain (other parts from reference TRBV19 and TRBJ2-3): DGGITQSPKYLFRKEGQNVTLSCEQNLNHDAMYWYRQDPGQGLRLIYYSQIVNDFQKGDIAEGYSVSREKKESFPLTVTSAQKNPTAFYLCASSNRRLAGEVDTQYFGPGTRLTVL.

This clone was found once. The chain uses TRBV7-9 and TRBJ2-1, with 9 bases matching TRBD2. Germline V lookup: CDR1 SEHNR, CDR2 FQNEAQ (reference sequence). There are 14 residues in the CDR3. V dropped 10 bases and J dropped 8; count of bases not matched to a gene: 12. The CDR3 DNA reads TGTGCCACTCCGGGACTAGCCCACGGGGATGAGCAGTTCTTC. Residues: CATPGLAHGDEQFF.

The chain combines TRBV23-1 with TRBJ1-5; TRBD1 is a possible D gene (6 bases). Being an ORF, TRBV23-1 has a function that is uncertain. The germline V and J ends were trimmed by 1 base and 8 bases, with 12 bases remaining between them. This CDR3 has 14 residues. The CDR3 region has the DNA TGCGCCAGCAGTCAATTAGACAGGACGGAGCCCCAGCATTTT. Protein: CASSQLDRTEPQHF.

The gene calls are TRBV11-2 and TRBJ1-2; the D is unclear. Deletions cut 0 bases from V and 4 bases from J, with 9 bases between. The germline gives CDR1 SGHAT, CDR2 FQNNGV. The CDR3 covers 14 residues. CDR3 sequence: CASSLDRSGYGYTF. The CDR3 nucleotides read TGTGCCAGCAGCTTAGATCGTTCAGGCTATGGCTACACCTTC.

The J gene is TRBJ1-1, the V gene TRBV5-1, with 8 bases matching TRBD1. The CDR3 has 14 residues. V gave up 6 bases and J gave up 1 base; unmatched junction bases: 5. The germline gives CDR1 SGHRS, CDR2 YFSETQ. CDR3 coding DNA: TGCGCCAGCAAGACAGGGGCTACGAACACTGAAGCTTTCTTT. Translated: CASKTGATNTEAFF.

This chain joins TRBV29-1 and TRBJ2-7, with 8 bases aligning to TRBD1. The CDR3 runs to 13 residues. The ends lost 4 bases at V and 6 bases at J; junction bases unmatched: 8. Germline V lookup: CDR1 SQVTM, CDR2 ANQGSEA. The CDR3 DNA reads as TGCAGCGTTGTTCGCGACAGGGGAGCCGAGCAGTACTTC. Protein sequence: CSVVRDRGAEQYF.

This clone was observed a few times. The V call is TRBV4-1, the J call TRBJ2-3; 9 bases agree with TRBD2. CDR1 is MGHRA, CDR2 YSYEKL, per germline. V was pared by 1 base and J by 4 bases, with 6 bases of the junction left unmatched. CDR3 length: 16 residues. The CDR3 region is CASSQAERGVADTQYF. The CDR3 nucleotides are TGCGCCAGCAGCCAAGCCGAGCGGGGGGTGGCAGATACGCAGTATTTT.

J is TRBJ1-3 and V is TRBV11-2; D might be TRBD1 (6 bases). CDR1 is SGHAT, CDR2 FQNNGV, per germline. The germline V and J ends were trimmed by 3 bases and 0 bases, with 12 bases remaining between them. This CDR3 has 16 residues. CDR3 nucleotides: TGTGCCAGCAGCTTGAACAGGGCCATCTCTGGAAACACCATATATTTT. Amino acid sequence: CASSLNRAISGNTIYF.

This clone was seen a few times. The chain carries TRBV2 and TRBJ1-1; unclear D gene. CDR1 and CDR2 from the germline V gene are SNHLY and FYNNEI. The CDR3 extends over 13 amino acids. Trimming took 6 bases from V and 1 from J, leaving 9 bases between them. The CDR3 loop is CASRIIANTEAFF. Written as DNA, the CDR3 is TGTGCCAGCAGGATCATAGCGAACACTGAAGCTTTCTTT. The variable domain in full, with the rest retrieved from reference TRBV2 and TRBJ1-1, is EPEVTQTPSHQVTQMGQEVILRCVPISNHLYFYWYRQILGQKVEFLVSFYNNEISEKSEIFDDQFSVERPDGSNFTLKIRSTKLEDSAMYFCASRIIANTEAFFGQGTRLTVV.

The chain joins TRBV5-6 to TRBJ2-2; 13 positions agree with TRBD2. Germline CDR1 SGHDT, CDR2 YYEEEE. The CDR3 is 18 residues long. The ends lost 1 base at V and 5 bases at J; junction bases unmatched: 8. The CDR3 reads CASSLTSGRAFGTGELFF. DNA for the CDR3: TGTGCCAGCAGCTTGACTAGCGGGAGGGCCTTTGGTACCGGGGAGCTGTTTTTT.

This chain links TRBV5-8 with TRBJ2-7, with D possibly matching TRBD1 (5 bases). CDR1 is SGHTS, CDR2 YDEGEE, per germline. This CDR3 has 14 residues. V lost 3 bases and J lost 0, with 10 bases in between. The chain's CDR3 is CASSSRVSSYEQYF. DNA of the CDR3: TGTGCCAGCAGCTCCAGGGTTAGCTCCTACGAGCAGTACTTC.

The CDR3 protein is CASRGLAGVTDTQYF. The CDR3, as DNA: TGTGCCAGCAGGGGACTAGCGGGGGTTACAGATACGCAGTATTTT. The chain combines TRBV2 with TRBJ2-3, with 14 bases identical to TRBD2. This CDR3 has 15 residues. With V trimmed by 6 bases and J by 3 bases, 2 bases remained unmatched. From germline, CDR1 is SNHLY and CDR2 FYNNEI.

J is TRBJ2-1 and V is TRBV7-8, with unresolved D. CDR1 SGHVS and CDR2 FQNEAQ come from the germline V gene. This CDR3 is 13 amino acids long. V was clipped by 5 bases and J by 3 bases, with 8 bases between them. CDR3 residues: CASSVESYNEQFF. CDR3 DNA sequence: TGTGCCAGCAGCGTGGAGAGCTACAATGAGCAGTTCTTC.

This chain uses TRBV11-2 with TRBJ1-2, with 9 positions matching TRBD1. CDR1 is SGHAT and CDR2 is FQNNGV in the germline V gene. The trim removed 5 bases at V and 5 bases at J, leaving 6 bases unmatched. The CDR3 sequence is 14 residues long. As DNA, the CDR3 is TGTGCCAGCAGCCCGGGACAGGGCCCATATGGCTACACCTTC. Residues: CASSPGQGPYGYTF. Supplemented by reference TRBV11-2 and TRBJ1-2, the full variable domain reads EAGVAQSPRYKIIEKRQSVAFWCNPISGHATLYWYQQILGQGPKLLIQFQNNGVVDDSQLPKDRFSAERLKGVDSTLKIQPAKLEDSAVYLCASSPGQGPYGYTFGSGTRLTVV.

The J gene is TRBJ1-1, the V gene TRBV7-8; D not resolved. The CDR3 sequence is 17 residues long. Germline V lookup: CDR1 SGHVS, CDR2 FQNEAQ. Deletions cut 2 bases from V and 0 bases from J, with 16 bases between. CDR3 nucleotide sequence: TGTGCCAGCAGCTTATGGGCCGAAAATCAAATGAACACTGAAGCTTTCTTT. Translating it yields CASSLWAENQMNTEAFF.

The V and J genes are TRBV4-2 and TRBJ2-1; TRBD2 matches at 9 bases. CDR1 and CDR2 (germline): LGHNA, YNFKEQ. J lost 2 bases, V lost 1 base, and 0 bases had no gene match. This CDR3 comprises 15 residues. CDR3 coding DNA: TGTGCCAGCAGCCAAGGACTAGCGGCCTACAATGAGCAGTTCTTC. It specifies CASSQGLAAYNEQFF.